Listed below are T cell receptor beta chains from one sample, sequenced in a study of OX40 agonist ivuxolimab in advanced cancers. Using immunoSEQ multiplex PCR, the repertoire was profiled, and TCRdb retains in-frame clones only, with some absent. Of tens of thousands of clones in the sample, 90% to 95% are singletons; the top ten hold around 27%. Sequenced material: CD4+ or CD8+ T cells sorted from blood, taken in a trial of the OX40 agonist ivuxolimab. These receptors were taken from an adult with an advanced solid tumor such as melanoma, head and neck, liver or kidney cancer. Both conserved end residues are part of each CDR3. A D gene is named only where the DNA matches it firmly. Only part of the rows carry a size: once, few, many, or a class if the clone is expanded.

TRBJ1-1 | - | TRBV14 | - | CASSQDETRPQNTEAFF | TGTGCCAGCAGCCAAGATGAGACTCGGCCACAGAACACTGAAGCTTTCTTT
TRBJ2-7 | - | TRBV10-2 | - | CASSEVYEQYF | TGCGCCAGCAGTGAGGTCTACGAGCAGTACTTC
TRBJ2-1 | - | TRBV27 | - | CASSLSSSPSNEQFF | TGTGCCAGCAGTTTGTCGTCTAGCCCCTCGAATGAGCAGTTCTTC
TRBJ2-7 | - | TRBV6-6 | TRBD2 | CASRRGGEQYF | TGTGCCAGCAGGCGGGGGGGAGAGCAGTACTTC
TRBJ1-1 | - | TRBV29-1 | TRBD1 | CSAEGTGNTEAFF | TGCAGCGCCGAGGGGACAGGGAACACTGAAGCTTTCTTT
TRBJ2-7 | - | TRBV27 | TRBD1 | CASSLSSGQGYEQYF | TGTGCCAGCAGTTTATCGTCGGGACAGGGTTACGAGCAGTACTTC
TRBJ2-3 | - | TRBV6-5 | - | CASSYLLSTDTQYF | TGTGCCAGCAGTTACCTCTTGAGCACAGATACGCAGTATTTT
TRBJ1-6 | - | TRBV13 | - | CASSSYLDGHNSPLHF | TGTGCCAGCAGCTCATACCTCGACGGGCATAATTCACCCCTCCACTTT
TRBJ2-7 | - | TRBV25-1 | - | CATTSRDKAEQYF | TGTGCCACCACCTCCCGGGACAAAGCGGAACAGTACTTC
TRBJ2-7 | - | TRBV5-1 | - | CASSYDEERGRAYEQYF | TGCGCCAGCAGCTACGACGAGGAAAGGGGCAGGGCCTACGAGCAGTACTTC
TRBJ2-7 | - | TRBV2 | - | CASSEGPRPQGYEQYF | TGTGCCAGCAGTGAGGGACCCCGCCCCCAAGGATACGAGCAGTACTTC
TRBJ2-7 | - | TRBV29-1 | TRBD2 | CSVGAGGSNEQYF | TGCAGCGTTGGAGCGGGGGGTAGCAACGAGCAGTACTTC
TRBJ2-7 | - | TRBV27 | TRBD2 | CASSSRTRVTYEQYF | TGTGCCAGCAGTTCCAGGACTAGAGTCACCTACGAGCAGTACTTC
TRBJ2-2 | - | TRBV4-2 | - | CASSQGTGELFF | TGTGCCAGCAGCCAGGGCACCGGGGAGCTGTTTTTT
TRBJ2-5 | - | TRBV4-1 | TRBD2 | CASSASGSQETQYF | TGCGCCAGCAGCGCTAGCGGGAGCCAAGAGACCCAGTACTTC
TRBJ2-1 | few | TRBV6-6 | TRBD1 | CASNLQGKNEQFF | TGTGCCAGCAACCTACAGGGGAAGAATGAGCAGTTCTTC
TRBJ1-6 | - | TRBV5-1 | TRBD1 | CASSLGGTGGSPLHF | TGCGCCAGCAGCTTGGGGGGGACAGGGGGTTCACCCCTCCACTTT
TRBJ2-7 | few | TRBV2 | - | CASSPFGGEAYEQYF | TGTGCCAGCAGTCCTTTTGGGGGTGAAGCGTACGAGCAGTACTTC
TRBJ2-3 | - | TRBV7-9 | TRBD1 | CASSPRQGVVPDTQYF | TGTGCCAGCAGCCCTCGACAGGGGGTAGTCCCAGATACGCAGTATTTT
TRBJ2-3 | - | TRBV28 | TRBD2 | CASSFVGLATTDTQYF | TGTGCCAGCAGTTTCGTCGGACTAGCGACGACAGATACGCAGTATTTT
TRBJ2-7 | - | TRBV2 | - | CASSEGSSYEQYF | TGTGCCAGCAGTGAAGGGAGCTCCTACGAGCAGTACTTC
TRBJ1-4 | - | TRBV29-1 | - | CSVVGLEEKLFF | TGCAGCGTTGTTGGTTTGGAAGAAAAACTGTTTTTT
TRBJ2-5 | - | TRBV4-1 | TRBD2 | CASSLVPGLAGGDKEAQYF | TGCGCCAGCAGCCTGGTACCGGGACTAGCGGGAGGGGATAAGGAGGCCCAGTACTTC
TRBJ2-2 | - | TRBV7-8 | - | CASSVLASTGELFF | TGTGCCAGCAGCGTACTAGCTAGCACCGGGGAGCTGTTTTTT
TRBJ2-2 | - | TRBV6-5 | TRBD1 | CASSQGAAGELFF | TGTGCCAGCAGCCAGGGGGCCGCCGGGGAGCTGTTTTTT
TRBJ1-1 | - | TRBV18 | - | CASSPLEQIEAFF | TGTGCCAGCTCACCCCTAGAGCAGATCGAAGCTTTCTTT
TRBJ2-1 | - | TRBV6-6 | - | CASSYSPGSNEQFF | TGTGCCAGCAGTTACTCGCCAGGATCCAATGAGCAGTTCTTC
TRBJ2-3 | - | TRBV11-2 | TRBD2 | CASSLAPGLAGVSTDTQYF | TGTGCCAGCAGCTTAGCCCCGGGACTAGCGGGAGTAAGCACAGATACGCAGTATTTT
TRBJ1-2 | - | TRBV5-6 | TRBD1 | CASSADRVRDGYTF | TGTGCCAGCAGCGCCGACAGGGTGAGGGATGGCTACACCTTC
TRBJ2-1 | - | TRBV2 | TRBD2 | CASRPGLAGGSWNEQFF | TGTGCCAGCAGGCCGGGACTAGCGGGAGGGTCCTGGAATGAGCAGTTCTTC
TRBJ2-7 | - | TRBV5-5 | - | CASSLVGTYEQYF | TGTGCCAGCAGCTTGGTCGGAACCTACGAGCAGTACTTC
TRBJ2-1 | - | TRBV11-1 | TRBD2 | CASSLRLAVNEQFF | TGTGCCAGCAGCTTAAGGCTAGCGGTCAATGAGCAGTTCTTC
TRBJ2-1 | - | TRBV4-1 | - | CASSPLHLGYNEQFF | TGCGCCAGCAGCCCCCTGCACCTGGGGTACAATGAGCAGTTCTTC
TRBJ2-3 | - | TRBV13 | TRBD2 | CASSSRLAGDSTDTQYF | TGTGCCAGCAGCTCCCGACTGGCGGGGGATAGCACAGATACGCAGTATTTT
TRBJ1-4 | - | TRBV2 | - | CASSDFPPNEKLFF | TGTGCCAGCAGTGATTTCCCCCCTAATGAAAAACTGTTTTTT
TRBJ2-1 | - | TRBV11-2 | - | CASSLGGAEQFF | TGTGCCAGCAGCTTAGGGGGGGCAGAGCAGTTCTTC
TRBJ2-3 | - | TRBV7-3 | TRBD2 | CASTLAGGPIDTQYF | TGTGCCAGCACATTAGCGGGGGGGCCGATAGATACGCAGTATTTT
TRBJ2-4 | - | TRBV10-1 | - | CASSDSLKNIQYF | TGCGCCAGCAGTGACAGCCTCAAAAACATTCAGTACTTC
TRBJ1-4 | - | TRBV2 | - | CASIPKGAEYEKLFF | TGTGCCAGCATTCCCAAAGGGGCGGAGTATGAAAAACTGTTTTTT
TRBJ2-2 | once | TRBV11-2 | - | CASSWGTSTGELFF | TGTGCCAGCAGCTGGGGGACAAGCACCGGGGAGCTGTTTTTT
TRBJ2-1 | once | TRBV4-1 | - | CASSHGGTANYNEQFF | TGCGCCAGCAGCCACGGCGGGACAGCAAACTACAATGAGCAGTTCTTC
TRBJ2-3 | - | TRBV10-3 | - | CAISSVASTDTQYF | TGTGCCATCAGTTCTGTAGCCAGCACAGATACGCAGTATTTT
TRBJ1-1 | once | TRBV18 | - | CASSPPNSEAFF | TGTGCCAGCTCACCACCGAACTCTGAAGCTTTCTTT
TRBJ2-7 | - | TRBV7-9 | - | CASSLPGYEQYF | TGTGCCAGCAGCTTACCGGGGTACGAGCAGTACTTC
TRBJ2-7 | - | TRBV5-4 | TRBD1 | CASSLRGRDEQYF | TGTGCCAGCAGCTTGAGGGGGCGGGACGAGCAGTACTTC
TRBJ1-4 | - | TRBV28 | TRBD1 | CASSRLTGQAGEKLFF | TGTGCCAGCAGTCGCCTAACCGGACAGGCCGGCGAAAAACTGTTTTTT
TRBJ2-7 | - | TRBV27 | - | CASSLGQTYEQYF | TGTGCCAGCAGTTTAGGGCAGACCTACGAGCAGTACTTC
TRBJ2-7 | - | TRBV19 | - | CASSIDMEGRGNYEQYF | TGTGCCAGTAGTATAGATATGGAGGGACGGGGAAACTACGAGCAGTACTTC
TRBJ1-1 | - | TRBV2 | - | CASSRTVAGTEAFF | TGTGCCAGCAGCAGGACAGTGGCGGGCACTGAAGCTTTCTTT
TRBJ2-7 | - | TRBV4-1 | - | CASSQEGRVYYEQYF | TGCGCCAGCAGCCAAGAGGGACGGGTCTACTACGAGCAGTACTTC